These 15 T cell receptor beta chains came from one sample sequenced in a study of control samples from healthy donors and cancer patients. Some clones are missing from TCRdb's copy, which holds only in-frame ones; the method was immunoSEQ multiplex PCR. The table lists fewer than 120,000 clones, roughly 90% of them singletons. Sequencing input: PBMCs. The receptor set was obtained from a woman in her fifties or sixties with lung cancer.

This chain uses TRBV4-1 with TRBJ1-5; D is uncertain. The germline V gene has CDR1 MGHRA and CDR2 YSYEKL. The CDR3 has 15 amino acids. Deletions cut 1 base from V and 9 bases from J, with 16 bases between. The CDR3 spells CASSQGSYGEAPQHF. For the CDR3, the DNA is TGCGCCAGCAGCCAAGGGTCGTACGGGGAAGCGCCCCAGCATTTT.

The chain carries TRBV2 and TRBJ2-2; 9 bases line up with TRBD2. After removal of 10 bases from V and 5 bases from J, the junction contained 11 bases not matched to a gene. CDR3 length: 15 amino acids. Germline assignment: CDR1 SNHLY and CDR2 FYNNEI. The CDR3 sequence: CATSRAGGQTGELFF. In DNA, the CDR3 is TGTGCCACTTCACGGGCGGGAGGGCAAACCGGGGAGCTGTTTTTT.

The rearrangement joins TRBV7-8 to TRBJ2-7; 8 bases map to TRBD1. J gave up 0 bases and V 5 bases, and 6 bases lay outside the gene matches. Germline CDR1 is SGHVS and CDR2 is FQNEAQ. The CDR3 totals 15 residues. CDR3 in amino acids: CASSPTGVASYEQYF. CDR3 coding DNA: TGTGCCAGCAGCCCGACAGGGGTAGCCTCCTACGAGCAGTACTTC.

This clone occurred once. The gene calls are TRBV12-3 or TRBV12-4 and TRBJ2-7; the D call may be TRBD1 or TRBD2 (5 bases each). Trimming shortened V by 5 bases and J by 5 bases, and 13 bases separated the two germline ends. This CDR3 is 13 amino acids long. CDR3 in amino acids: CASSRGLIDEQYF. The CDR3 DNA reads TGTGCCAGCAGTCGGGGCTTAATCGACGAGCAGTACTTC.

The CDR3: CASRPRDNNYGYTF. The CDR3 bases are TGCGCCAGCAGGCCCCGGGACAATAACTATGGCTACACCTTC. This chain connects TRBV5-1 to TRBJ1-2; D possibly corresponds to TRBD1 (6 bases). Per germline, CDR1 SGHRS and CDR2 YFSETQ. The CDR3 is made up of 14 amino acids. V lost 5 bases and J 1 base, leaving 12 bases between the germline ends.

This clone appeared once. The chain is built from TRBV7-9 and TRBJ1-1, with D perhaps matching TRBD1 (6 bases). The CDR3 totals 12 residues. Germline V gene sequence: CDR1 SEHNR, CDR2 FQNEAQ (reference sequence). Trimming stripped 3 bases from V and 8 bases from J, with 10 bases between. The CDR3 is CASSFGGPEAFF. Here the CDR3 DNA reads TGTGCCAGCAGCTTCGGGGGGCCGGAAGCTTTCTTT.

The rearrangement joins TRBV4-2 to TRBJ2-2, with D perhaps TRBD2 (6 bases). Germline lookup yields CDR1 LGHNA and CDR2 YNFKEQ. The CDR3 spans 18 residues. V lost 4 bases and J 0 bases, leaving 18 bases between the germline ends. The CDR3 DNA reads TGTGCCAGCAGCCTAATAGGACTTAGCGGATCGAACACCGGGGAGCTGTTTTTT. Protein product: CASSLIGLSGSNTGELFF.

The V and J genes are TRBV5-8 and TRBJ1-1, with 10 nucleotides matching TRBD1. The CDR3 has 15 amino acids. From germline, CDR1 is SGHTS and CDR2 YDEGEE. Unmatched junction bases numbered 6, after V lost 3 bases and J lost 4 bases. The CDR3 sequence: CASSSRDRGITEAFF. The CDR3 nucleotides read TGTGCCAGCAGCTCCCGGGACAGGGGTATCACTGAAGCTTTCTTT.

The J gene is TRBJ1-1, the V gene TRBV7-2; D perhaps matches TRBD1 (6 bases). The CDR3 sequence is 13 residues long. Germline V gene sequence: CDR1 SGHTA, CDR2 FQGNSA. With 1 base removed from V and 11 bases from J, the gap between germline ends came to 14 bases. In nucleotides, the CDR3 is TGTGCCAGCAGCTTAGAATCAGGGGCGAGGGCTTTCTTT. Amino acids: CASSLESGARAFF. Filled out from reference TRBV7-2 and TRBJ1-1, the complete variable domain reads GAGVSQSPSNKVTEKGKDVELRCDPISGHTALYWYRQSLGQGLEFLIYFQGNSAPDKSGLPSDRFSAERTGGSVSTLTIQRTQQEDSAVYLCASSLESGARAFFGQGTRLTVV.

V and J are TRBV2 and TRBJ1-3; 8 bases agree with TRBD1. The V segment lost 6 bases and the J segment 3 bases; nucleotides outside the gene matches: 7. This CDR3 contains 15 residues. Germline CDR1 SNHLY, CDR2 FYNNEI. Written as DNA, the CDR3 is TGTGCCAGCAGGGAAATGACAGGGGTTGGAAACACCATATATTTT. Encoded protein: CASREMTGVGNTIYF.

V is TRBV3-1 (or the pseudogene TRBV3-2) and J is TRBJ2-7; TRBD2 aligns across 16 bases. This CDR3 is built from 18 residues. V lost 4 bases and J lost 2; bases outside the gene matches: 8. Germline lookup yields CDR1 LGHDT and CDR2 YNNKEL (reference sequence). Here the CDR3 reads CASSLGLAGGITTYEQYF. CDR3 coding DNA: TGTGCCAGCAGCCTGGGACTAGCGGGAGGGATTACAACCTACGAGCAGTACTTC.

V is TRBV2 and J is TRBJ1-2, with 7 bases identical to TRBD1. The junction had 7 bases not matched to a gene; V was cut back by 6 bases and J by 6 bases. The CDR3 spans 13 residues. CDR1 and CDR2 from the germline V gene are SNHLY and FYNNEI. This CDR3 is CASRRQGEDGYTF. The CDR3 nucleotides read TGTGCCAGCAGAAGACAGGGAGAGGATGGCTACACCTTC.

This clone has a single count. V is TRBV6-5 and J is TRBJ1-4; D remains unclear. Germline V gene sequence: CDR1 MNHEY, CDR2 SVGAGI. V was clipped by 6 bases and J by 0 bases, with 8 bases between them. The CDR3 runs 14 residues. CDR3 nucleotides: TGTGCCAGCAGCCCGGTGCCAACTAATGAAAAACTGTTTTTT. Encoded protein: CASSPVPTNEKLFF.

There are a few counts of this clone. V is TRBV10-3 and J is TRBJ1-2; D gene uncertain. Trimming cost V 2 bases and J 2 bases, with 9 bases left between them. The CDR3 sequence is 14 residues long. The germline CDR1 and CDR2 sequences are ENHRY and SYGVKD. The CDR3 spells CAISEVTANYGYTF. The CDR3 DNA reads as TGTGCCATCAGTGAGGTGACCGCGAACTATGGCTACACCTTC.

About this clone: A read error is likely, as this CDR3 ends without the conserved phenylalanine or tryptophan. The rearrangement links TRBV5-1 to TRBJ2-7, with 9 bases matching TRBD2. Trimming cost V 0 bases and J 4 bases; bases outside gene matches: 8. This CDR3 comprises 16 residues. Germline lookup yields CDR1 SGHRS and CDR2 YFSETQ. This CDR3 is CASSLEGASGVYEQYS. CDR3 bases: TGCGCCAGCAGCTTGGAGGGGGCTAGCGGGGTTTACGAGCAGTACTCC.